This T cell receptor beta chain was captured by sequencing in a study of cytomegalovirus exposure and HLA in healthy donors. Findings and limits, study-wide: The productive fraction for most TCR beta V segments was about 87% or about 30% in an earlier analysis. A later analysis associated some 16,000 TCR beta sequences with HLA alleles at a 0.05 false discovery rate.

PCR employed 60 Vbeta and 13 Jbeta primers. Profiling relied on immunoSEQ multiplex PCR, and the TCRdb table lists in-frame clones only, not all of them. This sample has about 80,000 clones; approximately 60% occur once, and the top ten carry roughly 4.5%. There were likely unrecorded immune exposures, though donors were nominally healthy when sampled. About this clone: Its specificity is unknown.

The sequenced material came from PBMCs. The clonotype originates from a male donor in good health and CMV-seropositive.

CDR3 DNA: TGTGCCAGCAGTCCTATACAGGGGGAGGTTGGCGAGCAGTACTTC. Encoded protein: CASSPIQGEVGEQYF. The gene calls are TRBV6-6 and TRBJ2-7, with 8 nucleotides matching TRBD1. The CDR3 has 15 amino acids. V was pared by 5 bases and J by 6 bases, with 12 bases of the junction left unmatched. Germline values: CDR1 MNHNY, CDR2 SVGAGI (reference sequence).